Each of the 26 T cell receptor beta chains below was sequenced from the same sample in a study of blood T cell repertoires in COVID-19. The data were produced by immunoSEQ multiplex PCR, yet TCRdb's version contains in-frame clones alone and is incomplete. The table lists roughly 380,000 clones, about 90% of them singletons. Sequenced: PBMCs or T cells enriched from blood (not recorded which). The source is a woman aged 25 to 39 who had recovered from COVID-19.

The genes are TRBV5-1 and TRBJ2-4, with TRBD1 matching over 8 bases. V shed 4 bases and J 2 bases; nucleotides not matched to a gene: 8. CDR1 and CDR2 (germline): SGHRS, YFSETQ. CDR3 length equals 16 residues. DNA for the CDR3: TGCGCCAGCAGCAAAGACAGGGGAACGACCAAAAACATTCAGTACTTC. This encodes CASSKDRGTTKNIQYF. Drawing the rest from reference TRBV5-1 and TRBJ2-4, the complete variable domain is KAGVTQTPRYLIKTRGQQVTLSCSPISGHRSVSWYQQTPGQGLQFLFEYFSETQRNKGNFPGRFSGRQFSNSRSEMNVSTLELGDSALYLCASSKDRGTTKNIQYFGAGTRLSVL.

The chain joins TRBV18 to TRBJ2-2, with TRBD1 matching over 7 bases. With V trimmed by 6 bases and J by 4 bases, 11 bases remained unmatched. Germline CDR1 and CDR2: KGHSH and LQKENI. This CDR3 spans 16 amino acids. CDR3 in amino acids: CASSLTGDKSTGELFF. The CDR3 coding sequence is TGTGCCAGCTCCCTAACAGGGGACAAGTCCACCGGGGAGCTGTTTTTT.

This chain links TRBV10-3 with TRBJ1-1; 7 bases map to TRBD1. Losses at the gene ends were 10 bases for V and 1 base for J; bases not matched to a gene: 6. The CDR3 contains 13 residues. The germline V gene has CDR1 ENHRY and CDR2 SYGVKD. The CDR3 spells CATFDRENTEAFF. CDR3 nucleotides: TGTGCCACCTTTGACAGGGAGAACACTGAAGCTTTCTTT.

The J gene is TRBJ1-5, the V gene TRBV28, with 9 bases lining up with TRBD1. V lost 5 bases and J lost 4; bases outside the gene matches: 6. Germline CDR1 MDHEN, CDR2 SYDVKM. The CDR3 runs 15 residues. In DNA form, the CDR3 reads TGTGCCAGCAGTGTGGACAGGGGCGGGAATCAGCCCCAGCATTTT. Protein: CASSVDRGGNQPQHF. The whole variable domain, filled in from reference TRBV28 and TRBJ1-5, reads DVKVTQSSRYLVKRTGEKVFLECVQDMDHENMFWYRQDPGLGLRLIYFSYDVKMKEKGDIPEGYSVSREKKERFSLILESASTNQTSMYLCASSVDRGGNQPQHFGDGTRLSIL.

The rearrangement joins TRBV6-5 to TRBJ2-7, with 8 bases aligning to TRBD1. The trim removed 8 bases at V and 3 bases at J, leaving 6 bases unmatched. The CDR3 sequence is 13 residues long. Germline V CDR1 and CDR2: MNHEY, SVGAGI. The CDR3 loop is CASAGTGLYEQYF. The CDR3 coding sequence is TGTGCCAGCGCCGGGACAGGCCTCTACGAGCAGTACTTC.

This chain uses TRBV6-5 with TRBJ1-3; no firm D call. Germline loops: CDR1 MNHEY, CDR2 SVGAGI. The CDR3 spans 13 residues. V was shortened by 8 bases and J by 3 bases, with 11 bases between the two germline ends. In nucleotides, the CDR3 is TGTGCCAGCGTCGCTTTAGATGGAAACACCATATATTTT. Residues: CASVALDGNTIYF.

This clone has a handful of counts. The chain is built from TRBV7-9 and TRBJ1-2; TRBD1 matches at 9 bases. J gave up 6 bases and V 2 bases, and 7 bases lay outside the gene matches. Germline CDR1 reads SEHNR; CDR2 reads FQNEAQ (reference sequence). This CDR3 has 15 residues. The chain's CDR3 is CASSLLQGALDGYTF. DNA of the CDR3: TGTGCCAGCAGCTTATTACAGGGGGCCTTGGATGGCTACACCTTC. The complete variable domain, with remaining parts taken from reference TRBV7-9 and TRBJ1-2, reads DTGVSQNPRHKITKRGQNVTFRCDPISEHNRLYWYRQTLGQGPEFLTYFQNEAQLEKSRLLSDRFSAERPKGSFSTLEIQRTEQGDSAMYLCASSLLQGALDGYTFGSGTRLTVV.

This clone has just one count. This chain joins TRBV11-2 and TRBJ1-2; possible D gene TRBD1, 5 bases. Germline V CDR1 and CDR2: SGHAT, FQNNGV. V was trimmed by 4 bases and J by 2 bases, leaving 11 bases between them. This CDR3 spans 14 amino acids. This chain's CDR3 is CASSSSTANYGYTF. In DNA form, the CDR3 reads TGTGCCAGCAGCTCATCGACAGCGAACTATGGCTACACCTTC.

The chain couples TRBV3-1 (or the pseudogene TRBV3-2) to TRBJ2-1; TRBD2 might be the D (7 bases). V lost 2 bases to trimming and J lost 4 bases, with 18 bases between them. Looked up from germline, CDR1 is LGHDT and CDR2 is YNNKEL (reference sequence). CDR3 size: 17 residues. This CDR3 is CASSQRVLRGPYNEQFF. The DNA for the CDR3 is TGTGCCAGCAGCCAAAGGGTCTTGCGGGGGCCTTACAATGAGCAGTTCTTC.

The chain joins TRBV6-5 to TRBJ1-1; tentatively, D is TRBD1 (6 bases). The CDR3 extends over 13 amino acids. Trimming cost V 7 bases and J 0 bases, with 9 bases left between them. Germline V CDR1 and CDR2: MNHEY, SVGAGI. The CDR3 region is CASNTGMNTEAFF. DNA for the CDR3: TGTGCCAGCAACACAGGGATGAACACTGAAGCTTTCTTT.

This clone occurred once. The rearrangement links TRBV30 to TRBJ2-3; the D gene is possibly TRBD2 (5 bases). CDR1 and CDR2 (germline): GTSNPN, SVGIG (reference sequence). The CDR3 runs to 14 residues. V gave up 0 bases and J gave up 3 bases, with 10 bases separating them. The CDR3 DNA reads TGTGCCTGGAGTGTTAATCGGGGTACAGATACGCAGTATTTT. It is translated as CAWSVNRGTDTQYF.

V and J are TRBV24-1 and TRBJ2-6; TRBD1 agrees at 9 bases. Germline lookup yields CDR1 KGHDR and CDR2 SFDVKD. The CDR3 runs to 20 residues. V gave up 2 bases and J gave up 0 bases; unmatched junction bases: 10. The CDR3 region is CATSDSKGTGPNSGANVLTF. The CDR3 DNA reads TGTGCCACCAGTGATTCGAAAGGGACAGGGCCGAACTCTGGGGCCAACGTCCTGACTTTC.

Notes on this clone: This specimen includes other DNA sequences encoding the same CDR3. The gene calls are TRBV5-1 and TRBJ1-2; tentative D call: TRBD1 (5 bases). V was cut by 0 bases and J by 8 bases, with 11 bases left in between. The CDR3 runs to 13 residues. Germline V gene sequence: CDR1 SGHRS, CDR2 YFSETQ. The CDR3 reads CASSLGQGGGYTF. Here the CDR3 DNA reads TGCGCCAGCAGCTTGGGGCAGGGAGGCGGCTACACCTTC.

The DNA for the CDR3 is TGTGCCAGCAGCCCCGAGGGGGGGGCGCGGGCTTTCTTT. Amino acids: CASSPEGGARAFF. The rearrangement links TRBV7-9 to TRBJ1-1, with D possibly matching TRBD1 (6 bases). The CDR3 is 13 amino acids. The V end was cut by 5 bases, the J end by 11 bases, with 18 bases between. CDR1 is SEHNR, CDR2 FQNEAQ, per germline (reference sequence).

The V gene is TRBV6-5, the J gene TRBJ1-6; no definite D call. CDR1 and CDR2 (germline): MNHEY, SVGAGI. With 3 bases removed from V and 7 bases from J, the gap between germline ends came to 13 bases. This CDR3 region has 15 residues. As DNA, the CDR3 is TGTGCCAGCAGTTATGAAGCCCAGGTGAATTCACCCCTCCACTTT. This gives the protein CASSYEAQVNSPLHF.

This chain uses TRBV4-2 with TRBJ2-7; 9 bases are shared with TRBD2. The length of the CDR3 is 15 residues. The germline V gene encodes CDR1 LGHNA and CDR2 YNFKEQ. V was clipped by 1 base and J by 4 bases; unmatched bases: 5. The CDR3 DNA is TGTGCCAGCAGCCAAGGGAGCGGGAGGTTGTACGAGCAGTACTTC. This codes for CASSQGSGRLYEQYF.

The chain joins TRBV6-1 to TRBJ1-6, with D possibly TRBD1 on 6 matching bases. CDR1 and CDR2 from the germline V gene are MNHNS and SASEGT. V lost 3 bases, J lost 6 bases, and 18 bases lay in between. The CDR3 is 17 amino acids. CDR3 DNA sequence: TGTGCCAGCAGTGAGGGTGTCTCGGGGGGCCCTAATTCACCCCTCCACTTT. Translated, it gives CASSEGVSGGPNSPLHF.

The chain combines TRBV18 with TRBJ2-7; 12 nucleotides match TRBD2. V lost 6 bases to trimming and J lost 4 bases; unmatched junction nucleotides: 4. The CDR3 is 14 residues long. The germline V gene has CDR1 KGHSH and CDR2 LQKENI. The CDR3 sequence is CASSRTSGMYEQYF. CDR3 nucleotides: TGTGCCAGCTCGCGGACTAGCGGGATGTACGAGCAGTACTTC.

V usage is TRBV2 and J usage is TRBJ1-5; 10 bases line up with TRBD1. The CDR3 runs to 14 residues. The V gene end was trimmed by 8 bases and the J gene end by 2 bases; junction bases not matched to a gene: 3. Germline CDR1 SNHLY, CDR2 FYNNEI. CDR3 DNA sequence: TGTGCCAGCGCCGGGACAGGGGGCAATCAGCCCCAGCATTTT. It yields the protein CASAGTGGNQPQHF.

The chain joins TRBV5-6 to TRBJ2-3; 8 bases align to TRBD2. J lost 5 bases, V lost 2 bases, and 16 bases had no gene match. Looked up from germline, CDR1 is SGHDT and CDR2 is YYEEEE. This CDR3 is 18 amino acids long. The CDR3 nucleotides are TGTGCCAGCAGCTTTTCGTCGGGTTCCGGGGGGGCTCGAGATACGCAGTATTTT. Residues: CASSFSSGSGGARDTQYF.

The chain carries TRBV29-1 and TRBJ2-3; a possible D gene is TRBD2 (6 bases). Germline V gene lookup returns CDR1 SQVTM and CDR2 ANQGSEA. V lost 4 bases and J 3 bases, leaving 17 bases between the germline ends. CDR3 length: 15 amino acids. This CDR3 reads CSVGYWGGETDTQYF. In DNA form, the CDR3 reads TGCAGCGTTGGGTACTGGGGAGGTGAGACAGATACGCAGTATTTT.

In regard to this clone: The sample carries other DNA sequences with the same CDR3. This chain uses TRBV5-4 with TRBJ1-1; 9 bases line up with TRBD1. CDR3 length: 14 residues. Germline V gene sequence: CDR1 SGHNT, CDR2 YYREEE (reference sequence). With V trimmed by 3 bases and J by 0 bases, 0 bases remained unmatched. The DNA for the CDR3 is TGTGCCAGCAGCTGGGACAGGGTGAACACTGAAGCTTTCTTT. Protein product: CASSWDRVNTEAFF.

This sequence joins TRBV18 and TRBJ1-1; no clear D. CDR3 size: 14 residues. Germline loops: CDR1 KGHSH, CDR2 LQKENI. Trimming removed 1 base from V and 4 bases from J, with 10 bases in between. CDR3 coding DNA: TGTGCCAGCTCACCACTTCTTGACATCACTGAAGCTTTCTTT. It yields the protein CASSPLLDITEAFF.

This chain links TRBV10-3 with TRBJ2-5; 11 bases fit TRBD1. After removal of 6 bases from V and 4 bases from J, the junction contained 4 bases not matched to a gene. The CDR3 is 14 amino acids. Germline V gene data show CDR1 as ENHRY and CDR2 as SYGVKD. As DNA, the CDR3 is TGTGCCATCAGAGACGGGACAGGGGGAGAGACCCAGTACTTC. Its protein is CAIRDGTGGETQYF.

This clone appeared once. The CDR3 sequence is CASSQAGPVPDTQYF. In nucleotides, the CDR3 is TGTGCCAGCAGCCAAGCAGGGCCAGTCCCAGATACGCAGTATTTT. The chain joins TRBV3-1 (or the pseudogene TRBV3-2) to TRBJ2-3, with D perhaps matching TRBD1 (5 bases). Germline-derived CDR1 and CDR2 are LGHDT and YNNKEL (reference sequence). This CDR3 has 15 amino acids. The germline V and J ends were trimmed by 1 base and 4 bases, with 12 bases remaining between them.

The chain recombines TRBV7-9 with TRBJ2-4; no definite D call. The length of the CDR3 is 14 residues. CDR1 and CDR2 (germline): SEHNR, FQNEAQ (reference sequence). Trimming left V 2 bases short and J 4 bases short, with 9 bases between. CDR3 DNA: TGTGCCAGCAGCTTATCTAGTGGGAAAAACATTCAGTACTTC. Its translation is CASSLSSGKNIQYF.